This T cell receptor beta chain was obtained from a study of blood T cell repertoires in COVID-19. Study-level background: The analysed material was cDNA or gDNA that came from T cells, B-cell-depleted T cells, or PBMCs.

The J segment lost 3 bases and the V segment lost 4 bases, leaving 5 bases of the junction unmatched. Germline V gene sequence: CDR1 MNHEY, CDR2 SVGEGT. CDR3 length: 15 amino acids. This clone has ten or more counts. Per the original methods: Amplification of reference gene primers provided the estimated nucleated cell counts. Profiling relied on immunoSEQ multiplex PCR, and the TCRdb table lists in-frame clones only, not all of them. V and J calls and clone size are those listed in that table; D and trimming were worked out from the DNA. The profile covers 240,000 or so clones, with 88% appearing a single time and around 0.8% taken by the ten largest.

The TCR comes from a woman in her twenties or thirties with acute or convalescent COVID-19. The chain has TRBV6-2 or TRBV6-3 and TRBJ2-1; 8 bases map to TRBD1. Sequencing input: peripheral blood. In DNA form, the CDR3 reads TGTGCCAGCAGTTCCCGGGACAGGTACTACAATGAGCAGTTCTTC. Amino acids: CASSSRDRYYNEQFF.